The 27 T cell receptor beta chains in this list originate from one sample, sequenced in a study of beta chain features in type 1 diabetes. Every isolated RNA sample was fully reverse transcribed, so sequencing captured expressed TCRB transcripts. The data were produced by immunoSEQ multiplex PCR, yet TCRdb's version contains in-frame clones alone and is incomplete. The sample gives approximately 330,000 clones, about 10% of which show up once; about 0.015% is in the top ten. The sample taken for sequencing was naive CD4+ T cells from blood. The receptors here all came from a woman in her 30s in good health.

V and J are TRBV7-9 and TRBJ2-1; 14 bases match TRBD2. The CDR3 has 16 amino acids. J was trimmed by 3 bases and V by 5 bases; bases with no gene match: 3. Germline lookup yields CDR1 SEHNR and CDR2 FQNEAQ (reference sequence). The chain's CDR3 is CASSPGTSGSYNEQFF. The CDR3 nucleotides read TGTGCCAGCAGCCCGGGGACTAGCGGGAGCTACAATGAGCAGTTCTTC.

V is TRBV6-5 and J is TRBJ2-7, with D possibly TRBD2 on 5 matching bases. The CDR3 covers 15 residues. V lost 8 bases, J lost 7 bases, and 24 bases lay in between. The V gene's germline CDR1 is MNHEY and CDR2 SVGAGI. The CDR3 protein is CASGQVGSLTWEQYF. The CDR3 DNA reads as TGTGCCAGCGGCCAGGTAGGGAGTCTTACATGGGAGCAGTACTTC.

The chain joins TRBV7-2 to TRBJ2-3, with 7 nucleotides matching TRBD2. The trim removed 4 bases at V and 7 bases at J, leaving 11 bases unmatched. Per germline, CDR1 SGHTA and CDR2 FQGNSA. This CDR3 region has 15 residues. As DNA, the CDR3 is TGTGCCAGCAGCTCCGCGTACGCGGGAGACAATACGCAGTATTTT. Residues: CASSSAYAGDNTQYF.

This chain uses TRBV28 with TRBJ1-1; tentatively, D is TRBD1 (5 bases). Germline V gene data show CDR1 as MDHEN and CDR2 as SYDVKM. Trimming stripped 3 bases from V and 3 bases from J, with 14 bases between. The CDR3 is 15 amino acids. In DNA form, the CDR3 reads TGTGCCAGCAGTTTCAGTGGCGGACAATACACTGAAGCTTTCTTT. Encoded protein: CASSFSGGQYTEAFF.

This rearrangement joins TRBV18 to TRBJ2-2, with 7 nucleotides matching TRBD2. CDR1 is KGHSH, CDR2 LQKENI, per germline. This CDR3 region has 16 residues. V trimming: 1 base; J trimming: 1 base; junction bases outside the gene matches: 3. Here the CDR3 DNA reads TGTGCCAGCTCACCACAAACTAGCGAGAACACCGGGGAGCTGTTTTTT. Translation: CASSPQTSENTGELFF.

The gene calls are TRBV5-6 and TRBJ2-7; TRBD2 matches at 11 bases. J gave up 2 bases and V 0 bases, and 4 bases lay outside the gene matches. This CDR3 spans 16 amino acids. Per the germline V gene, CDR1 is SGHDT and CDR2 is YYEEEE. CDR3 loop: CASSLAPSGGTYEQYF. CDR3 DNA sequence: TGTGCCAGCAGCTTGGCGCCTAGCGGGGGGACCTACGAGCAGTACTTC.

CDR3 coding DNA: TGTGCCAGCAGCGTAGGAAGACAGGCCCCTCCGAGCTATGGCTACACCTTC. Translation: CASSVGRQAPPSYGYTF. This chain joins TRBV9 and TRBJ1-2, with D possibly matching TRBD1 (6 bases). Per the germline V gene, CDR1 is SGDLS and CDR2 is YYNGEE. The ends were cut back, 0 bases at V and 4 bases at J, with 19 bases in the middle. This CDR3 spans 17 amino acids.

This clone was counted a few times. The rearrangement joins TRBV19 to TRBJ2-7, with 7 bases aligning to TRBD1. Losses at the gene ends were 5 bases for V and 5 bases for J; bases not matched to a gene: 6. The CDR3 sequence is 13 residues long. Germline V gene lookup returns CDR1 LNHDA and CDR2 SQIVND (reference sequence). CDR3 nucleotides: TGTGCCAGTAGTGAACAGGGGCCCAACGAGCAGTACTTC. Translated: CASSEQGPNEQYF.

This chain uses TRBV6-5 with TRBJ2-7; 8 bases are shared with TRBD2. The trim removed 0 bases at V and 1 base at J, leaving 2 bases unmatched. CDR1 MNHEY and CDR2 SVGAGI come from the germline V gene. The CDR3 covers 15 residues. The CDR3 DNA reads TGTGCCAGCAGTTACTCCGGCGGGGGGTCCTACGAGCAGTACTTC. This gives the protein CASSYSGGGSYEQYF.

This clone turned up a few times. The rearrangement joins TRBV29-1 to TRBJ2-7; 8 nucleotides agree with TRBD1. From germline, CDR1 is SQVTM and CDR2 ANQGSEA. The CDR3 runs to 12 residues. V lost 3 bases and J lost 5; bases outside the gene matches: 3. The CDR3 DNA follows: TGCAGCGTTGACAGGGGGCTCAACGAGCAGTACTTC. It is translated as CSVDRGLNEQYF.

The CDR3 sequence: CASSLAGDRETQYF. The DNA for the CDR3 is TGCGCCAGCAGTCTTGCGGGAGATCGGGAGACCCAGTACTTC. This chain links TRBV5-1 with TRBJ2-5; 7 nucleotides line up with TRBD2. Trimming removed 5 bases from V and 5 bases from J; junction bases left unmatched: 9. This CDR3 comprises 14 residues. CDR1 is SGHRS and CDR2 is YFSETQ in the germline V gene.

This chain uses TRBV7-2 with TRBJ2-3; 9 nucleotides align to TRBD2. Germline V gene sequence: CDR1 SGHTA, CDR2 FQGNSA. The V segment lost 5 bases and the J segment 4 bases; nucleotides outside the gene matches: 10. The CDR3 spans 16 residues. CDR3 coding DNA: TGTGCCAGCAGCCCGGAGGGACTAGCTACTCCAGATACGCAGTATTTT. Its protein is CASSPEGLATPDTQYF.

This chain joins TRBV29-1 and TRBJ2-1; weak D call: TRBD2 (5 bases). Germline V CDR1 and CDR2: SQVTM, ANQGSEA. The CDR3 extends over 15 amino acids. The germline V and J ends were trimmed by 1 base and 9 bases, with 19 bases remaining between them. CDR3 amino acids: CSVEGPGWARGEQFF. The CDR3 nucleotides are TGCAGCGTTGAAGGGCCCGGATGGGCCCGGGGTGAGCAGTTCTTC.

This clone has more than one count but fewer than ten. The chain combines TRBV7-2 with TRBJ2-7, with 9 positions matching TRBD2. In germline, CDR1 is SGHTA, CDR2 FQGNSA. Trimming at V came to 2 bases and at J to 6 bases, leaving 17 bases not matched to a gene. The CDR3 has 18 residues. The CDR3 DNA reads TGTGCCAGCAGCTTATCGACTAGCGGACACCCTGGTAGTCGCGAGCAGTACTTC. Translation: CASSLSTSGHPGSREQYF. The full variable domain, in which reference TRBV7-2 and TRBJ2-7 provide the parts outside the CDR3, is GAGVSQSPSNKVTEKGKDVELRCDPISGHTALYWYRQSLGQGLEFLIYFQGNSAPDKSGLPSDRFSAERTGGSVSTLTIQRTQQEDSAVYLCASSLSTSGHPGSREQYFGPGTRLTVT.

The chain combines TRBV9 with TRBJ2-1, with TRBD1 as a possible D gene (6 bases). Germline-derived CDR1 and CDR2 are SGDLS and YYNGEE. This CDR3 has 18 residues. V was pared by 3 bases and J by 0 bases, with 19 bases between. The chain's CDR3 is CASSAYGGTSYSYNEQFF. CDR3 in DNA: TGTGCCAGCAGCGCATACGGTGGGACAAGCTACTCCTACAATGAGCAGTTCTTC.

The gene calls are TRBV25-1 and TRBJ1-2; 12 nucleotides line up with TRBD1. Germline V gives CDR1 MGHDK, CDR2 SYGVNS. With 2 bases clipped from V and 3 bases from J, the junction kept 4 bases outside the gene matches. This CDR3 is 16 amino acids long. CDR3 bases: TGTGCCAGCAGTGAAGGGGGACAGGGGGCGGACTATGGCTACACCTTC. This encodes CASSEGGQGADYGYTF.

V and J are TRBV13 and TRBJ2-4, with 8 bases that match TRBD1. Looked up from germline, CDR1 is PRHDT and CDR2 is FYEKMQ (reference sequence). Trimming removed 0 bases from V and 5 bases from J; junction bases left unmatched: 6. The CDR3 contains 16 residues. In nucleotides, the CDR3 is TGTGCCAGCAGCTTAGGAGGACAGGGCGCGGAAAACATTCAGTACTTC. It yields the protein CASSLGGQGAENIQYF.

To note about this clone: The sample holds other DNA sequences that translate to the same CDR3. The V call is TRBV4-3, the J call TRBJ1-1; the D gene is possibly TRBD1 (5 bases). Germline V lookup: CDR1 LGHNA, CDR2 YSLEER. CDR3 size: 14 residues. Trimming took 3 bases from V and 1 from J, leaving 9 bases between them. CDR3 loop: CASSQPDRNTEAFF. DNA of the CDR3: TGCGCCAGCAGCCAGCCTGACAGGAACACTGAAGCTTTCTTT.

Many counts were recorded for this clone. The chain carries TRBV30 and TRBJ1-2, with D maybe TRBD1 (5 bases). Germline lookup yields CDR1 GTSNPN and CDR2 SVGIG (reference sequence). The CDR3 covers 15 residues. Trimming left V 4 bases short and J 0 bases short, with 15 bases between. The CDR3 reads CAWTREAAANYGYTF. The DNA for the CDR3 is TGTGCCTGGACCAGGGAGGCTGCAGCTAACTATGGCTACACCTTC.

A few counts support this clone. The CDR3 spells CASSLRQGTGELFF. In DNA form, the CDR3 reads TGTGCCAGCAGTTTACGACAGGGTACCGGGGAGCTGTTTTTT. V usage is TRBV27 and J usage is TRBJ2-2; TRBD1 agrees at 7 bases. In germline, CDR1 is MNHEY, CDR2 SMNVEV (reference sequence). J gave up 5 bases and V 2 bases, and 2 bases lay outside the gene matches. The CDR3 has 14 residues.

This clone has only a few counts. V and J are TRBV7-9 and TRBJ2-7; 8 bases align to TRBD1. Losses at the gene ends were 2 bases for V and 4 bases for J; bases not matched to a gene: 4. Germline CDR1 reads SEHNR; CDR2 reads FQNEAQ (reference sequence). CDR3 length: 14 amino acids. The CDR3 sequence: CASSLTQGAYEQYF. The CDR3 coding sequence is TGTGCCAGCAGCTTAACGCAGGGGGCTTACGAGCAGTACTTC.

This clone occurred once. The J gene is TRBJ1-2, the V gene TRBV18, with D perhaps matching TRBD1 (6 bases). Germline V gives CDR1 KGHSH, CDR2 LQKENI. The V and J ends lost 5 bases and 4 bases respectively, with 14 bases between them. There are 14 residues in the CDR3. The CDR3 DNA reads as TGTGCCAGCTCAACCAACAGGGATGGCTATGGCTACACCTTC. Encoded protein: CASSTNRDGYGYTF.

CDR3 loop: CASSLAQGGETQYF. CDR3 bases: TGTGCCAGCAGCTTAGCGCAGGGAGGAGAGACCCAGTACTTC. The chain recombines TRBV7-9 with TRBJ2-5, with a tentative D call TRBD2 (6 bases). V lost 0 bases, J lost 4 bases, and 9 bases lay in between. The length of the CDR3 is 14 residues. Looked up from germline, CDR1 is SEHNR and CDR2 is FQNEAQ (reference sequence). Full variable domain (outside the CDR3, taken from reference TRBV7-9 and TRBJ2-5): DTGVSQNPRHKITKRGQNVTFRCDPISEHNRLYWYRQTLGQGPEFLTYFQNEAQLEKSRLLSDRFSAERPKGSFSTLEIQRTEQGDSAMYLCASSLAQGGETQYFGPGTRLLVL.

This clone was picked up a small number of times. The chain uses TRBV19 and TRBJ2-1, with D unresolved. Germline CDR1 and CDR2: LNHDA and SQIVND (reference sequence). The CDR3 runs to 15 residues. Trimming took off 3 bases at V and 0 bases at J, with 9 bases between the two ends. The CDR3 here is CASSMGRDSYNEQFF. CDR3 bases: TGTGCCAGTAGTATGGGCCGCGACTCCTACAATGAGCAGTTCTTC.

The chain employs TRBV15 and TRBJ2-5; D is unclear. CDR1 and CDR2 (germline): LNHNV, YYDKDF (reference sequence). V was shortened by 0 bases and J by 1 base, with 9 bases between the two germline ends. The CDR3 has 15 residues. CDR3 coding DNA: TGTGCCACCAGCAGAGATCTGGAGTTCCAAGAGACCCAGTACTTC. It translates to CATSRDLEFQETQYF.

The rearrangement links TRBV30 to TRBJ2-2; weak D call: TRBD2 (5 bases). V was shortened by 2 bases and J by 1 base, with 11 bases between the two germline ends. Germline V lookup: CDR1 GTSNPN, CDR2 SVGIG (reference sequence). CDR3 size: 15 residues. CDR3 in amino acids: CAWSMGSVNTGELFF. The CDR3 bases are TGTGCCTGGAGTATGGGTAGCGTGAACACCGGGGAGCTGTTTTTT.

The chain employs TRBV30 and TRBJ2-7, with D possibly matching TRBD1 (6 bases). CDR1 is GTSNPN, CDR2 SVGIG, per germline (reference sequence). V was cut by 3 bases and J by 6 bases, with 18 bases left in between. The CDR3 loop spans 14 amino acids. The CDR3 DNA reads TGTGCCTGGAGGGGGGCAGCCGTTTTTGGCGAGCAGTACTTC. Its translation: CAWRGAAVFGEQYF.